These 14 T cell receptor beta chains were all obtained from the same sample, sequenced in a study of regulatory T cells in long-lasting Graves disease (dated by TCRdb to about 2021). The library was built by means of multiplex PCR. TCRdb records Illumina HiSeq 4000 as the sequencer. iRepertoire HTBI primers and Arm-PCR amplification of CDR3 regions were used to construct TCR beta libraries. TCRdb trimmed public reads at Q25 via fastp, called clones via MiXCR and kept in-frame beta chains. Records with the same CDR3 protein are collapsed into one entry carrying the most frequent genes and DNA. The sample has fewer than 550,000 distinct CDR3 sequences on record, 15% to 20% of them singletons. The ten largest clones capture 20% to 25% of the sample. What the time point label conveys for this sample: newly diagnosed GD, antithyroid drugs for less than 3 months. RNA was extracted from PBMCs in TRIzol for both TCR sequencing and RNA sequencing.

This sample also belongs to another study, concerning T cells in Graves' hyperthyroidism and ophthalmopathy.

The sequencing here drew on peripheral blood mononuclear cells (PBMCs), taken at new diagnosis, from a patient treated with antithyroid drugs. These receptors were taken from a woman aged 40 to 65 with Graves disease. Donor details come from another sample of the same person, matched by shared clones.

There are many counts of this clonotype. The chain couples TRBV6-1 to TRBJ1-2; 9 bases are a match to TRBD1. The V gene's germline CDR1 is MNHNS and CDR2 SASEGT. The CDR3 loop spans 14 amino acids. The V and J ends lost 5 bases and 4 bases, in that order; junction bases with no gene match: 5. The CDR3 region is CASSIGQGTYGYTF. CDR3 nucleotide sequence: TGTGCCAGCAGTATCGGACAGGGGACCTATGGCTACACCTTC.

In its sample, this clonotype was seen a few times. The CDR3 is CASSFYPGQDIYEQYF. The CDR3 coding sequence is TGTGCCAGCAGTTTTTATCCGGGACAGGACATCTACGAGCAGTACTTC. This rearrangement joins TRBV2 to TRBJ2-7; 8 bases map to TRBD1. The CDR3 totals 16 residues. Germline CDR1 reads SNHLY; CDR2 reads FYNNEI. Losses at the gene ends were 5 bases for V and 3 bases for J; bases not matched to a gene: 12.

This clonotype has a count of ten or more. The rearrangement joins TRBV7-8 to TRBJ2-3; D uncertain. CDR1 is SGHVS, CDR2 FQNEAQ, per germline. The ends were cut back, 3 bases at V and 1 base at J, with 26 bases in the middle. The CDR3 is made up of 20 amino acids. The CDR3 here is CASSFQLSNEVSTRTDTQYF. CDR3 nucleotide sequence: TGTGCCAGCAGCTTCCAGTTATCCAATGAGGTCTCTACTCGCACAGATACGCAGTATTTT.

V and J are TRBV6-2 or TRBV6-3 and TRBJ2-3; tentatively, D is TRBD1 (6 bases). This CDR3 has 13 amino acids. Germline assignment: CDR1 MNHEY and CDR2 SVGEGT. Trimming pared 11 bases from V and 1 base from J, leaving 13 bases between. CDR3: CAGDRSGTDTQYF. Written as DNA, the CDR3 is TGTGCCGGAGACAGGTCTGGCACAGATACGCAGTATTTT.

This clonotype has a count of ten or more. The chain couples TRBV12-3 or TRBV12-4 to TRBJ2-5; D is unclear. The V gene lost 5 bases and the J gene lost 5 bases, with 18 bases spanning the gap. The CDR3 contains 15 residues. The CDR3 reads CASSPPLAVGETQYF. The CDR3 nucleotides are TGTGCCAGCAGTCCCCCCCTCGCAGTCGGGGAGACCCAGTACTTC.

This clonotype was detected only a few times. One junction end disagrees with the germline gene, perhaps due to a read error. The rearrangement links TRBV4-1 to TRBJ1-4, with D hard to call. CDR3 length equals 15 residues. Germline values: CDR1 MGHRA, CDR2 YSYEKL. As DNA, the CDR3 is TGTGCCAGCAGCCCAAACGGGGCAACTAATGAAAAACTGTTTTTT. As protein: CASSPNGATNEKLFF.

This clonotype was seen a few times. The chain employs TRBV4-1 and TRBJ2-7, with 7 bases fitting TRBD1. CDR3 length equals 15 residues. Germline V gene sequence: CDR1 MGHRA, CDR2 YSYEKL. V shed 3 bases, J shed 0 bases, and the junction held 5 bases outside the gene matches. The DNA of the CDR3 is TGCGCCAGCAGCCACCGGGACAGCAGCTCCTACGAGCAGTACTTC. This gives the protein CASSHRDSSSYEQYF.

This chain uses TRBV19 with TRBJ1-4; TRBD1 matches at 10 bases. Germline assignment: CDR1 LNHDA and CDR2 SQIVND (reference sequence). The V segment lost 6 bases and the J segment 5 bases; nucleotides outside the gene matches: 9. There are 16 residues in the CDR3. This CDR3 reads CASRKTPGQGNEKLFF. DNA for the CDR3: TGTGCCAGTAGGAAGACTCCGGGACAGGGGAATGAAAAACTGTTTTTT.

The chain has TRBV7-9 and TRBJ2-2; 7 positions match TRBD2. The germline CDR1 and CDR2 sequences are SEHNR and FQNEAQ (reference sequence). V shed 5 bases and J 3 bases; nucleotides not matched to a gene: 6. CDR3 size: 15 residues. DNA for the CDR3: TGTGCCAGCAGCCCCCCTGGGGGGGACACCGGGGAGCTGTTTTTT. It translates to CASSPPGGDTGELFF.

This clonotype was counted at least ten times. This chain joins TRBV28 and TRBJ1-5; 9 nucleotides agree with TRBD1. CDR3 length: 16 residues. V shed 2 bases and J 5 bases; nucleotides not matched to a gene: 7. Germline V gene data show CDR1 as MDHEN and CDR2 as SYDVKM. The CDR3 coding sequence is TGTGCCAGCAGTTTAATGGGTGACAGGGGGGATCAGCCCCAGCATTTT. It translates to CASSLMGDRGDQPQHF.

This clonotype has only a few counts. CDR3 amino acids: CASSQDAGLNQPQHF. The CDR3 nucleotides are TGCGCCAGCAGCCAAGATGCAGGTCTCAATCAGCCCCAGCATTTT. The V gene is TRBV4-1, the J gene TRBJ1-5; unclear D gene. The CDR3 sequence is 15 residues long. The V end was cut by 0 bases, the J end by 3 bases, with 9 bases between. Per the germline V gene, CDR1 is MGHRA and CDR2 is YSYEKL.

The CDR3 DNA sequence: TGTGCCATCCGGGGGGGGGCACACGGGGAGACCCAGTACTTC. This encodes CAIRGGAHGETQYF. The J gene is TRBJ2-5, the V gene TRBV10-3; TRBD2 aligns across 8 bases. This CDR3 spans 14 amino acids. The J segment lost 5 bases and the V segment lost 8 bases, leaving 10 bases of the junction unmatched. Germline values: CDR1 ENHRY, CDR2 SYGVKD.

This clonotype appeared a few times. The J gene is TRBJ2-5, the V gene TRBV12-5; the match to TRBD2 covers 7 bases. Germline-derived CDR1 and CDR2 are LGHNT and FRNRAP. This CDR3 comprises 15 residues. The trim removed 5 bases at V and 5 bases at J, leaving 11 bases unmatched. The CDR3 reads CASGIRAEGGETQYF. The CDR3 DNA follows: TGTGCTAGTGGTATACGAGCCGAGGGAGGGGAGACCCAGTACTTC.

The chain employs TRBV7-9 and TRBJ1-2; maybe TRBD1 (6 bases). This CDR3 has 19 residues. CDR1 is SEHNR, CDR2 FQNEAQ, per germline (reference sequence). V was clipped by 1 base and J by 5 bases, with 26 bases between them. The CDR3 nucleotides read TGTGCCAGCAGCTTAGAGTCGGGTATCGTCGTGGTACAGGGATATGGCTACACCTTC. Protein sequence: CASSLESGIVVVQGYGYTF.